This T cell receptor beta chain was obtained from a study of graft-versus-host responses after intestinal transplantation. Background on the study: Recipients had multivisceral, liver-intestinal, or isolated intestinal transplants. Induction with anti-thymocyte globulin, then tacrolimus and steroids for approximately three years, was given to all recipients.

A remark on this clone: The antigen is undetermined.

Points from the study as a whole: Investigators detected GvH clones in recipient marrow, with some emerging earlier in ileum or blood. Allografts of patients with graft-donor T cell macrochimerism showed high graft-versus-host to host-versus-graft clone ratios.

Profiled with immunoSEQ multiplex PCR; TCRdb holds only in-frame clones, not every one. The table has roughly 69,000 clones, roughly 92% seen once. This CDR3 region has 15 residues. Per germline, CDR1 MGHRA and CDR2 YSYEKL. Trimming cost V 0 bases and J 8 bases; bases outside gene matches: 4. The chain carries TRBV4-1 and TRBJ1-2; 12 bases fit TRBD1. This TCR was recovered from a human patient who received an intestinal transplant, so some T cells may come from the graft donor. The source material was bone marrow, sampled nearly 750 days after intestinal transplantation. The CDR3 nucleotides read TGCGCCAGCAGCCAAGATGGGACAGGGGGCGAAGGCTACACCTTC. Protein: CASSQDGTGGEGYTF.